The rows below give T cell receptor beta chains drawn from one sample of a study of blood T cell repertoires in COVID-19. Clones were read by immunoSEQ multiplex PCR, and TCRdb kept only the in-frame ones, dropping some. The data show fewer than 300,000 clones, with under 90% seen just once and over 8.5% held by the top ten. Source material: peripheral blood. The origin of the receptors is a woman aged 45-65 years who had recovered from COVID-19. Each CDR3 is given with its conserved first and last residue. D genes are given only for firm matches. Expanded clones are given a class, and other clones once, few, many or no size at all.

CDR3 protein: CASSFDGGDSPLHF
CDR3 DNA: TGTGCCAGCAGCTTTGACGGAGGGGATTCACCCCTCCACTTT
D gene: -
V gene: TRBV5-4
J gene: TRBJ1-6
clone size: few

CDR3 protein: CASSVRDTNQPQHF
CDR3 DNA: TGTGCCAGTAGTGTCCGGGACACCAATCAGCCCCAGCATTTT
D gene: -
V gene: TRBV19
J gene: TRBJ1-5
clone size: -

CDR3 protein: CASSPPGHRSGELFF
CDR3 DNA: TGTGCCAGCAGCCCCCCGGGACACAGGTCCGGGGAGCTGTTTTTT
D gene: -
V gene: TRBV9
J gene: TRBJ2-2
clone size: few

CDR3 protein: CASSYSGRSYNSPLHF
CDR3 DNA: TGTGCCAGCAGTTACTCGGGCCGATCCTATAATTCACCCCTCCACTTT
D gene: -
V gene: TRBV6-5
J gene: TRBJ1-6
clone size: -

CDR3 protein: CASSSRPGLGETQYF
CDR3 DNA: TGCGCCAGCAGCTCACGCCCAGGGCTGGGGGAGACCCAGTACTTC
D gene: -
V gene: TRBV5-1
J gene: TRBJ2-5
clone size: -

CDR3 protein: CASSILDRGNEQFF
CDR3 DNA: TGTGCCAGTAGTATTCTGGACAGGGGCAATGAGCAGTTCTTC
D gene: TRBD1
V gene: TRBV19
J gene: TRBJ2-1
clone size: -

CDR3 protein: CASRGGTGSNYGYTF
CDR3 DNA: TGTGCCAGCAGAGGGGGGACAGGGTCTAACTATGGCTACACCTTC
D gene: TRBD1
V gene: TRBV9
J gene: TRBJ1-2
clone size: few

CDR3 protein: CASSVAGRANTGELFF
CDR3 DNA: TGTGCCAGCAGCGTAGCTGGCAGGGCGAACACCGGGGAGCTGTTTTTT
D gene: -
V gene: TRBV9
J gene: TRBJ2-2
clone size: -

CDR3 protein: CASSFRQGHYGYTF
CDR3 DNA: TGTGCCAGCAGTTTCCGACAGGGGCACTATGGCTACACCTTC
D gene: TRBD1
V gene: TRBV6-5
J gene: TRBJ1-2
clone size: few

CDR3 protein: CAWSTGGGDSPLHF
CDR3 DNA: TGTGCCTGGAGTACAGGGGGAGGAGATTCACCCCTCCACTTT
D gene: TRBD1
V gene: TRBV30
J gene: TRBJ1-6
clone size: -

CDR3 protein: CASSVENRGPAAQPQHF
CDR3 DNA: TGTGCCAGCAGCGTAGAAAATCGAGGGCCCGCCGCTCAGCCCCAGCATTTT
D gene: -
V gene: TRBV9
J gene: TRBJ1-5
clone size: -

CDR3 protein: CASSPTRPESGQHGYTF
CDR3 DNA: TGTGCCAGCAGTCCTACAAGGCCCGAATCGGGACAGCATGGCTACACCTTC
D gene: TRBD1
V gene: TRBV28
J gene: TRBJ1-2
clone size: -

CDR3 protein: CASRLGDRDTEAFF
CDR3 DNA: TGTGCCAGTAGGCTTGGGGACAGGGACACTGAAGCTTTCTTT
D gene: TRBD1
V gene: TRBV19
J gene: TRBJ1-1
clone size: -

CDR3 protein: CASSVRDTGELFF
CDR3 DNA: TGTGCCAGCAGTGTTCGGGACACCGGGGAGCTGTTTTTT
D gene: -
V gene: TRBV6-4
J gene: TRBJ2-2
clone size: few

CDR3 protein: CASSLGPEKSTDTQYF
CDR3 DNA: TGCGCCAGCAGCTTGGGGCCAGAAAAAAGTACAGATACGCAGTATTTT
D gene: -
V gene: TRBV5-1
J gene: TRBJ2-3
clone size: -

CDR3 protein: CASSQSEAAVRETQYF
CDR3 DNA: TGCGCCAGCAGCCAAAGCGAGGCGGCGGTTAGAGAGACCCAGTACTTC
D gene: -
V gene: TRBV4-3
J gene: TRBJ2-5
clone size: -

CDR3 protein: CSVEGLTNTEAFF
CDR3 DNA: TGCAGCGTTGAGGGCTTGACGAACACTGAAGCTTTCTTT
D gene: -
V gene: TRBV29-1
J gene: TRBJ1-1
clone size: -

CDR3 protein: CASSSATGGSTEAFF
CDR3 DNA: TGTGCCAGCAGTTCCGCCACAGGGGGCTCCACTGAAGCTTTCTTT
D gene: TRBD1
V gene: TRBV28
J gene: TRBJ1-1
clone size: -

CDR3 protein: CASSPGGQASPGAFF
CDR3 DNA: TGTGCCAGCTCCCCCGGGGGACAGGCATCGCCTGGGGCTTTCTTT
D gene: TRBD1
V gene: TRBV18
J gene: TRBJ1-1
clone size: -

CDR3 protein: CAISRTSGARTKPTDTQYF
CDR3 DNA: TGTGCCATCAGCAGGACTAGCGGGGCACGCACAAAACCCACAGATACGCAGTATTTT
D gene: TRBD2
V gene: TRBV10-3
J gene: TRBJ2-3
clone size: -

CDR3 protein: CASSPQPDIAGNTIYF
CDR3 DNA: TGTGCCAGCTCACCACAGCCGGACATAGCTGGAAACACCATATATTTT
D gene: -
V gene: TRBV18
J gene: TRBJ1-3
clone size: -

CDR3 protein: CAWSEGQKTYGYTF
CDR3 DNA: TGTGCCTGGAGTGAGGGACAGAAGACGTATGGCTACACCTTC
D gene: TRBD1
V gene: TRBV30
J gene: TRBJ1-2
clone size: -